Listed below are T cell receptor beta chains from one sample, sequenced in a study of T cell responses to AZD1222 COVID-19 vaccine. Repertoires were generated with immunoSEQ multiplex PCR, while TCRdb's copy carries only in-frame clones and drops some. The data show roughly 100,000 clones, 82% seen once. Source: peripheral blood, taken on day 0 of AZD1222 vaccination. Receptors were obtained from an adult in good health. CDR3s include the opening cysteine and the closing phenylalanine or tryptophan. The D gene is left open where the match is weak. Part of the rows lack a size; the others show once, few, many or a class for expanded clones.

CASSPFGGGGTDTQYF TGTGCCAGCAGCCCTTTCGGAGGGGGGGGCACAGATACGCAGTATTTT NA NA TRBJ2-3 TRBV9
CASRRNTIYF TGTGCCAGCAGGAGAAACACCATATATTTT NA once TRBJ1-3 TRBV12-3/TRBV12-4
CASSVGQGNSPLHF TGTGCCAGCAGCGTGGGACAGGGAAATTCACCCCTCCACTTT TRBD1 NA TRBJ1-6 TRBV7-8
CASSVGTGSTYEQYF TGTGCCAGCAGCGTAGGGACAGGATCCACCTACGAGCAGTACTTC TRBD1 NA TRBJ2-7 TRBV9
CASSESRTGYQWGTDTQYF TGCGCCAGCAGTGAGTCGAGGACAGGGTATCAATGGGGCACAGATACGCAGTATTTT TRBD1 NA TRBJ2-3 TRBV10-2
CASSQQGTSDTQYF TGTGCCAGCAGCCAACAGGGAACGTCAGATACGCAGTATTTT NA NA TRBJ2-3 TRBV5-4
CSVDDGYTF TGCAGCGTTGATGACGGCTACACCTTC NA NA TRBJ1-2 TRBV29-1
CASRKRGNTGELFF TGTGCCAGCAGGAAGCGGGGGAACACCGGGGAGCTGTTTTTT TRBD2 NA TRBJ2-2 TRBV7-2
CANLKPTPNSPLHF TGTGCCAACCTTAAACCAACCCCCAATTCACCCCTCCACTTT NA NA TRBJ1-6 TRBV27
CASSFRGLYQYTEAFF TGTGCCAGCAGTTTCAGGGGGCTTTATCAGTACACTGAAGCTTTCTTT TRBD1 NA TRBJ1-1 TRBV28
CASRLPFRLAGLRNEQFF TGTGCCAGCAGACTACCTTTCCGGCTAGCGGGGCTTCGAAATGAGCAGTTCTTC TRBD2 NA TRBJ2-1 TRBV7-9
CASSPRGRTGRNTEAFF TGTGCCAGCAGCCCGAGGGGGAGGACAGGGAGGAACACTGAAGCTTTCTTT TRBD1 NA TRBJ1-1 TRBV9
CASSSGIGSGNTIYF TGTGCCAGCAGCTCAGGCATCGGGTCTGGAAACACCATATATTTT NA NA TRBJ1-3 TRBV11-2